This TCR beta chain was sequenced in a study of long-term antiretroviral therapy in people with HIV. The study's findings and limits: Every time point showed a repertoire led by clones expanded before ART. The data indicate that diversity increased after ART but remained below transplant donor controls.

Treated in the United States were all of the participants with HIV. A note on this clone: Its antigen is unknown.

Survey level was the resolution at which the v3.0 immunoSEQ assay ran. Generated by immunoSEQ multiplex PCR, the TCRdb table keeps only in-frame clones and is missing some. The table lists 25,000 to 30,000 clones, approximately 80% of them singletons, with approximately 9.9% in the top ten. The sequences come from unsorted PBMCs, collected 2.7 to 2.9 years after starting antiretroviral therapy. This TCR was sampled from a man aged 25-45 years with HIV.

CDR3 sequence reads: CASSLGGTSTDTQYF. The CDR3 coding sequence is TGTGCCAGCAGCTTAGGGGGGACTAGCACAGATACGCAGTATTTT. The genes are TRBV5-4 and TRBJ2-3; tentatively, D is TRBD1 or TRBD2 (6 bases each). Germline lookup yields CDR1 SGHNT and CDR2 YYREEE (reference sequence). This CDR3 has 15 residues. The V gene lost 2 bases and the J gene lost 0 bases, with 10 bases spanning the gap.